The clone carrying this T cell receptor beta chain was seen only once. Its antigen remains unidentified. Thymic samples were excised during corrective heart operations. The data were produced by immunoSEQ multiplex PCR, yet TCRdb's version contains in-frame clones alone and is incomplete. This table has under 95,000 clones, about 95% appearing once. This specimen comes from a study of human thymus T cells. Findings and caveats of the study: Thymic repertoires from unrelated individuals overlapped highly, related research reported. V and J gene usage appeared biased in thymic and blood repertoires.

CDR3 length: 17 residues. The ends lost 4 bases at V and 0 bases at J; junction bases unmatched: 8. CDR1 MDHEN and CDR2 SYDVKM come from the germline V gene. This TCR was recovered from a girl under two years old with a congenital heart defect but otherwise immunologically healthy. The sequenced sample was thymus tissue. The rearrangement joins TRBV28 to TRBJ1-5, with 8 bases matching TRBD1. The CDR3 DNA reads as TGTGCCAGCAGTTCGTCCTTACAGGGGGATAGCAATCAGCCCCAGCATTTT. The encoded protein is CASSSSLQGDSNQPQHF.